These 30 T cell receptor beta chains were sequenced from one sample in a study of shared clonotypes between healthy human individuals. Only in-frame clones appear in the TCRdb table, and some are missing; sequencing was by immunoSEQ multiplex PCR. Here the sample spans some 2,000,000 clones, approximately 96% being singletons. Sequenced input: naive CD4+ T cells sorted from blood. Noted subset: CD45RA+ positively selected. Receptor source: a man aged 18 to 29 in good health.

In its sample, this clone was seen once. The CDR3 region is CASSEEGLVYEQYF. The DNA of the CDR3 is TGTGCCAGCAGTGAAGAGGGACTAGTGTACGAGCAGTACTTC. The chain links TRBV6-1 to TRBJ2-7, with TRBD2 identical over 8 bases. The CDR3 sequence is 14 residues long. Germline CDR1 is MNHNS and CDR2 is SASEGT. The V segment lost 1 base and the J segment 4 bases; nucleotides outside the gene matches: 3.

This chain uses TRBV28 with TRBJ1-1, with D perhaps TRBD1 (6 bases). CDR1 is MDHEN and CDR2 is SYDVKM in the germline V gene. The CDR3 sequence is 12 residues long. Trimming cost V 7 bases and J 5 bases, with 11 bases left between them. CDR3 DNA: TGTGCCAGCATAACCCAGGGGACTGAAGCTTTCTTT. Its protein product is CASITQGTEAFF.

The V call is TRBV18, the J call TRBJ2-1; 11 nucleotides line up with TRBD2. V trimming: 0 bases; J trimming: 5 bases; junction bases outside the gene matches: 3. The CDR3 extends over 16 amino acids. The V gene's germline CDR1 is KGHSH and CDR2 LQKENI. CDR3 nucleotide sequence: TGTGCCAGCTCACCACCGGGACTAGCGGTCCACAATGAGCAGTTCTTC. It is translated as CASSPPGLAVHNEQFF. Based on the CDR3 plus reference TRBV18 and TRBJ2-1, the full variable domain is NAGVMQNPRHLVRRRGQEARLRCSPMKGHSHVYWYRQLPEEGLKFMVYLQKENIIDESGMPKERFSAEFPKEGPSILRIQQVVRGDSAAYFCASSPPGLAVHNEQFFGPGTRLTVL.

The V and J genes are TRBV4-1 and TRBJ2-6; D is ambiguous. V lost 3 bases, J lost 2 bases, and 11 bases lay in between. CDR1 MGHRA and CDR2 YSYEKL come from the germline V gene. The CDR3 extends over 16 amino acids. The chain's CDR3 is CASSQGMATGANVLTF. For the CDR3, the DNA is TGCGCCAGCAGCCAGGGGATGGCAACTGGGGCCAACGTCCTGACTTTC.

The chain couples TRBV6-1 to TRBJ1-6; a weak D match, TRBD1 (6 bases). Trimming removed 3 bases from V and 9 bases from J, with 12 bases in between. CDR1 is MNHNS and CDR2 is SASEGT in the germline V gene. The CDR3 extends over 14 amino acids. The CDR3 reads CASSEYRVGSPLHF. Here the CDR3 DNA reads TGTGCCAGCAGTGAGTACAGGGTTGGTTCACCCCTCCACTTT.

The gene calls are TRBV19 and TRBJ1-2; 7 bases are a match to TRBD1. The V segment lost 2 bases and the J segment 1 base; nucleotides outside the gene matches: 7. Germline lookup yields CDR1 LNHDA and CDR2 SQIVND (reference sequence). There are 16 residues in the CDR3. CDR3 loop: CASSIPKGQYNYGYTF. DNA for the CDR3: TGTGCCAGTAGTATACCTAAGGGACAGTATAACTATGGCTACACCTTC. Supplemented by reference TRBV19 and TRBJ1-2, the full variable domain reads DGGITQSPKYLFRKEGQNVTLSCEQNLNHDAMYWYRQDPGQGLRLIYYSQIVNDFQKGDIAEGYSVSREKKESFPLTVTSAQKNPTAFYLCASSIPKGQYNYGYTFGSGTRLTVV.

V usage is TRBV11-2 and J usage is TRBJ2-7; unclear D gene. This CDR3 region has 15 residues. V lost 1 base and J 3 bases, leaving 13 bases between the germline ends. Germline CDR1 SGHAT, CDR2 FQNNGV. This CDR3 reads CASSLGIGTGYEQYF. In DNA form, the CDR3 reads TGTGCCAGCAGCTTAGGTATAGGAACTGGCTACGAGCAGTACTTC. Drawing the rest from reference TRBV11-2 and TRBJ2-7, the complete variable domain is EAGVAQSPRYKIIEKRQSVAFWCNPISGHATLYWYQQILGQGPKLLIQFQNNGVVDDSQLPKDRFSAERLKGVDSTLKIQPAKLEDSAVYLCASSLGIGTGYEQYFGPGTRLTVT.

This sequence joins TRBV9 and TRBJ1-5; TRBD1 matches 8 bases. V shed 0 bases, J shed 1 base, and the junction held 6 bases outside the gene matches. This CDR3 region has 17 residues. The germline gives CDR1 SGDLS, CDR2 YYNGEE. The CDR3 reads CASSVAGDRGSNQPQHF. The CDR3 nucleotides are TGTGCCAGCAGCGTAGCTGGAGACAGGGGAAGCAATCAGCCCCAGCATTTT.

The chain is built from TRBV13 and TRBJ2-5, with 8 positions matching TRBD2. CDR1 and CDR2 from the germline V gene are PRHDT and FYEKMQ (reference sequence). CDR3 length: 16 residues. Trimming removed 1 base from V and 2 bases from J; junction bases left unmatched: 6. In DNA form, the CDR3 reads TGTGCCAGCAGCTTAGAGGGAGCGGGAGAGCAAGAGACCCAGTACTTC. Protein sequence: CASSLEGAGEQETQYF.

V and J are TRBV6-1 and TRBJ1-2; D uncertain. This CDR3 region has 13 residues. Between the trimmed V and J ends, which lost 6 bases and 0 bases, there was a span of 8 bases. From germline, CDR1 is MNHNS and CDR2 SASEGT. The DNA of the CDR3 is TGTGCCAGCAGGGGTAGTTCTAACTATGGCTACACCTTC. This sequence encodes CASRGSSNYGYTF.

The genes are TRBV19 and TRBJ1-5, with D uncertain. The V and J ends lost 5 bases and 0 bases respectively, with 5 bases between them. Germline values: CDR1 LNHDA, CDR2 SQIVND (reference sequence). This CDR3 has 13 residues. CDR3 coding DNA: TGTGCCAGTAGTTCCCATAGCAATCAGCCCCAGCATTTT. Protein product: CASSSHSNQPQHF.

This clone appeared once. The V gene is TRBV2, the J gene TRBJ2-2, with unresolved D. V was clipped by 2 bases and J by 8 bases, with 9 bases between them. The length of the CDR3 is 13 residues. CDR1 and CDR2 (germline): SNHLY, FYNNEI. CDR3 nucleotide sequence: TGTGCCAGCAGTGAACTGGTCAGGGGGGAGCTGTTTTTT. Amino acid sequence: CASSELVRGELFF.

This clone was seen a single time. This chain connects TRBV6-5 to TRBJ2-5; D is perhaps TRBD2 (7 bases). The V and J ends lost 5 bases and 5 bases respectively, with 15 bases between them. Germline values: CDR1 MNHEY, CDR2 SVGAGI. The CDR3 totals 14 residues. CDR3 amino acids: CASSRRGGKETQYF. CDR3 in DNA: TGTGCCAGCAGTCGGAGGGGGGGGAAGGAGACCCAGTACTTC.

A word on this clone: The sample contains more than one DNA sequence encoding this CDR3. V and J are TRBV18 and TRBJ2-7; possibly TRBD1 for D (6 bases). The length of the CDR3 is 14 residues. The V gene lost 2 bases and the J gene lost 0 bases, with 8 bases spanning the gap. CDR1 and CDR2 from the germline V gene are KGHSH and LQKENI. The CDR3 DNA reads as TGTGCCAGCTCACCAACACAGGGCTCCTACGAGCAGTACTTC. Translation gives CASSPTQGSYEQYF.

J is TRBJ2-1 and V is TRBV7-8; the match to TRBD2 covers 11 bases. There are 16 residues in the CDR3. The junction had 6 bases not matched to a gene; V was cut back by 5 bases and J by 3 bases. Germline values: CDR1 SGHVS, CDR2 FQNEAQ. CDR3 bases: TGTGCCAGCAGCGCACCCGGGACTAGCGGCTACAATGAGCAGTTCTTC. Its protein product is CASSAPGTSGYNEQFF.

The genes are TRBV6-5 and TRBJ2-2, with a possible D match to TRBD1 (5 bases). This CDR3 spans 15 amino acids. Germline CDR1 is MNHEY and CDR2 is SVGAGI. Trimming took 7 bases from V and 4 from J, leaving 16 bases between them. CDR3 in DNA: TGTGCCAGCACCTCGGGCACAGGACCCACCGGGGAGCTGTTTTTT. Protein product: CASTSGTGPTGELFF.

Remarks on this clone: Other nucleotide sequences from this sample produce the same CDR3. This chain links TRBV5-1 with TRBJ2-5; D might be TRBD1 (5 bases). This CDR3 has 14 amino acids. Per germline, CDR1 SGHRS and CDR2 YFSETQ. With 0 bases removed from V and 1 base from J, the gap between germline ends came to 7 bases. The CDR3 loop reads CASSLAGIQETQYF. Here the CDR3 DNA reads TGCGCCAGCAGCTTGGCAGGGATCCAAGAGACCCAGTACTTC.

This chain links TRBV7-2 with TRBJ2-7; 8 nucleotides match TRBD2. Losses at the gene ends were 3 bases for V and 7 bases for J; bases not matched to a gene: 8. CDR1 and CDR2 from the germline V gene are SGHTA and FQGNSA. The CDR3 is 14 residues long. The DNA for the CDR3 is TGTGCCAGCAGCTTGGGTCGGGGGGGAAGTGAGCAGTACTTC. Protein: CASSLGRGGSEQYF.

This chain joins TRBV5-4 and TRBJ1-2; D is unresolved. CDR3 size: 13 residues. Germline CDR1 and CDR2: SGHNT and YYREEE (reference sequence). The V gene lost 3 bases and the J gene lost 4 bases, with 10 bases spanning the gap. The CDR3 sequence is CASSSESSYGYTF. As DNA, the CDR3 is TGTGCCAGCAGCTCGGAGAGCAGCTATGGCTACACCTTC.

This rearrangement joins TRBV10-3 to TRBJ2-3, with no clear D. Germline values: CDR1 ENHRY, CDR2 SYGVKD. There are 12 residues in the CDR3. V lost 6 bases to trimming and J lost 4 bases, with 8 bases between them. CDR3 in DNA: TGTGCCATCAGGGGCACTCCAGATACGCAGTATTTT. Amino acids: CAIRGTPDTQYF.

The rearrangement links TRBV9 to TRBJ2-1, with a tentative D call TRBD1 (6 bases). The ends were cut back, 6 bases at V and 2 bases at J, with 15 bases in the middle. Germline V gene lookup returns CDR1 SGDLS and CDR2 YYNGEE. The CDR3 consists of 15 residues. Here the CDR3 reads CASNSQGSTYNEQFF. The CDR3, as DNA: TGTGCCAGCAACTCACAGGGATCCACCTACAATGAGCAGTTCTTC.

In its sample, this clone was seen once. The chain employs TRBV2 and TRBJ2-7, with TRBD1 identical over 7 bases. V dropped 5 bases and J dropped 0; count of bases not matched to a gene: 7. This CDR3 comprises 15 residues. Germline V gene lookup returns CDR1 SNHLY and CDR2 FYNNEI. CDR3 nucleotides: TGTGCCAGCAGTAACCAAGGGGGCAGCTCCTACGAGCAGTACTTC. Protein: CASSNQGGSSYEQYF.

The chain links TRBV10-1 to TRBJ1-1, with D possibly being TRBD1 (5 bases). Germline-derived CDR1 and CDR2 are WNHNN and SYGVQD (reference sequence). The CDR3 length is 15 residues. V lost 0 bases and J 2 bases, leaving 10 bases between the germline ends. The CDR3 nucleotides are TGCGCCAGCAGTGAGTCGGCAGGGATAAACACTGAAGCTTTCTTT. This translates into CASSESAGINTEAFF.

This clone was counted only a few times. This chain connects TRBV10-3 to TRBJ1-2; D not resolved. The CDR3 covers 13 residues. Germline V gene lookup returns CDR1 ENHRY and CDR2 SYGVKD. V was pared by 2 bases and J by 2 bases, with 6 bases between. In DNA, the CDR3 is TGTGCCATCAGTGAGGACGGGAACTATGGCTACACCTTC. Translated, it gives CAISEDGNYGYTF.

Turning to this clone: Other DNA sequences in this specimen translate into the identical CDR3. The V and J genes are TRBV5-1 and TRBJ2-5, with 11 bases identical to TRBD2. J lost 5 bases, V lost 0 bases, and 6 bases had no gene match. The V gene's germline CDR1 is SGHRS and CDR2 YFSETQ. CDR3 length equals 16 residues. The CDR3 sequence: CASSLAASGGLETQYF. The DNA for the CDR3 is TGCGCCAGCAGCTTGGCGGCTAGCGGGGGGTTGGAGACCCAGTACTTC.

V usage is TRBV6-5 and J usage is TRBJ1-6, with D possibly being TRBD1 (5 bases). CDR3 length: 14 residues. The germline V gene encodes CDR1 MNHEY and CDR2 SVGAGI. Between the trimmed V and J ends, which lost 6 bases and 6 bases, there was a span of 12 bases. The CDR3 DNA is TGTGCCAGCAGCCAGGGACTGACTAATTCACCCCTCCACTTT. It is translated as CASSQGLTNSPLHF.

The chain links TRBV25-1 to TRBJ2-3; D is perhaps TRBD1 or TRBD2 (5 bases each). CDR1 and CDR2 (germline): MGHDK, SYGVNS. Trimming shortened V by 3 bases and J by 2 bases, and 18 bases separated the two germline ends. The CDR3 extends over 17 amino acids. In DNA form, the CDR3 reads TGTGCCAGCAGTGAGTGGGGGACCTCAGCCTTCACAGATACGCAGTATTTT. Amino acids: CASSEWGTSAFTDTQYF. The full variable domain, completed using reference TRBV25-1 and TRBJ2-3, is EADIYQTPRYLVIGTGKKITLECSQTMGHDKMYWYQQDPGMELHLIHYSYGVNSTEKGDLSSESTVSRIRTEHFPLTLESARPSHTSQYLCASSEWGTSAFTDTQYFGPGTRLTVL.

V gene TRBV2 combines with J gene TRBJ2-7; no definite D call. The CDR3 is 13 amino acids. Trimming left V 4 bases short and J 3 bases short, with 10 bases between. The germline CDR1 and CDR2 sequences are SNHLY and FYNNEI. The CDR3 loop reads CASSVNSGYEQYF. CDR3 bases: TGTGCCAGCAGTGTGAACAGTGGCTACGAGCAGTACTTC.

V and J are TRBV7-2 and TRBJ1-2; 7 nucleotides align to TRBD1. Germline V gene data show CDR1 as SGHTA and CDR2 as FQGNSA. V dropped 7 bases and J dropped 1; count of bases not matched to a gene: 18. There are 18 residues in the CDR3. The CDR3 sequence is CASTLEGAGSLYNYGYTF. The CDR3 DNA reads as TGTGCCAGCACCCTAGAGGGGGCAGGAAGCCTATATAACTATGGCTACACCTTC.

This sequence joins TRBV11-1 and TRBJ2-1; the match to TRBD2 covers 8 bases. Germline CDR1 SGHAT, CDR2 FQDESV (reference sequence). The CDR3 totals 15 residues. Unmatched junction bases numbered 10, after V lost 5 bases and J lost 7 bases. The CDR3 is CASSGAGTRQNEQFF. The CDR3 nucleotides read TGTGCCAGCAGCGGGGCCGGGACTAGACAAAATGAGCAGTTCTTC.